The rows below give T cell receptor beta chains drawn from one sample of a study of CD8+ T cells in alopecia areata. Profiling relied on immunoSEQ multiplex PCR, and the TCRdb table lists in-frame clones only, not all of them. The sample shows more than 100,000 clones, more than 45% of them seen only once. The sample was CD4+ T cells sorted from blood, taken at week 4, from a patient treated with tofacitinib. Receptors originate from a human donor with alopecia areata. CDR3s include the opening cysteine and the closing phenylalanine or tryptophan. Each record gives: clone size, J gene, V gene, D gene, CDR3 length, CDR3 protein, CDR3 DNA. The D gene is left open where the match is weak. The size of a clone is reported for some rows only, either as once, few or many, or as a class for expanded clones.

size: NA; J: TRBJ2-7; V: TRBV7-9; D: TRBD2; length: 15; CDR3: CASSLGASGGHEQYF; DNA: TGTGCCAGCAGCTTAGGGGCTAGCGGGGGGCACGAGCAGTACTTC
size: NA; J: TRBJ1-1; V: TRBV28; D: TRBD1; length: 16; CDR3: CASREPGTGPNTEAFF; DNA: TGTGCCAGCAGGGAACCCGGGACAGGGCCTAACACTGAAGCTTTCTTT
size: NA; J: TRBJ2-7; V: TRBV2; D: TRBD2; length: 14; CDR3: CATQTQGTSYRQYF; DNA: TGTGCCACCCAAACCCAAGGGACTAGCTACCGGCAGTACTTC
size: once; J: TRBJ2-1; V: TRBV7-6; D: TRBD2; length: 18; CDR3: CASSLNPSGNEFYNEQFF; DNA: TGTGCCAGCAGCTTAAATCCTAGCGGGAACGAGTTCTACAATGAGCAGTTCTTC
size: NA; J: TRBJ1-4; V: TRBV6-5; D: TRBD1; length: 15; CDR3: CASSYGGQGGEKLFF; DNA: TGTGCCAGCAGTTACGGGGGACAGGGGGGTGAAAAACTGTTTTTT
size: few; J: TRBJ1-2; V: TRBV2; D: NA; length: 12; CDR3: CASRQGRYGYTF; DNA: TGTGCCAGCAGACAGGGTCGCTATGGCTACACCTTC
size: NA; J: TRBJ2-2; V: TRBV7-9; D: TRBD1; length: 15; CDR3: CASSPRTGLVGELFF; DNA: TGTGCCAGCAGCCCTCGGACAGGGTTGGTCGGGGAGCTGTTTTTT
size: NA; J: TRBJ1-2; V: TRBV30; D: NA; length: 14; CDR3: CAWRKRQGSNGYTF; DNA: TGTGCCTGGAGAAAACGTCAGGGTTCCAATGGCTACACCTTC
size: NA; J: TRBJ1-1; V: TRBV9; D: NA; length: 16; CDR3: CASSVVGMGVTTEAFF; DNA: TGTGCCAGCAGCGTAGTGGGTATGGGGGTGACCACTGAAGCTTTCTTT
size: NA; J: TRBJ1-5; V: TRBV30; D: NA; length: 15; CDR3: CAWSVKGTSNQPQHF; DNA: TGTGCCTGGAGTGTGAAAGGGACTAGCAATCAGCCCCAGCATTTT
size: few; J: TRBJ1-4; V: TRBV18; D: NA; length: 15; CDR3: CASSLQPKTNEKLFF; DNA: TGTGCCAGCTCACTTCAGCCCAAGACTAATGAAAAACTGTTTTTT
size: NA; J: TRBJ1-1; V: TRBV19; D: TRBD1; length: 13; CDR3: CASSMTGSTEAFF; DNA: TGTGCCAGTAGTATGACAGGGAGCACTGAAGCTTTCTTT
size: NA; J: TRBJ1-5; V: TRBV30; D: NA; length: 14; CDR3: CAWKGVATDQPQHF; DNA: TGTGCCTGGAAAGGGGTGGCGACAGATCAGCCCCAGCATTTT
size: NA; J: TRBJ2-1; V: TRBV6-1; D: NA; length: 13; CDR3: CASTRAGYNEQFF; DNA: TGTGCCAGCACCCGGGCCGGCTACAATGAGCAGTTCTTC
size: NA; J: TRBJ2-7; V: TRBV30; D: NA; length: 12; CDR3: CAWSVLTYEQYF; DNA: TGTGCCTGGAGTGTCTTAACCTACGAGCAGTACTTC
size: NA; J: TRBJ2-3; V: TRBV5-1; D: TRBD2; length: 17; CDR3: CASSYQGLAGFSDTQYF; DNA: TGCGCCAGCAGCTACCAGGGACTAGCGGGATTCTCAGATACGCAGTATTTT
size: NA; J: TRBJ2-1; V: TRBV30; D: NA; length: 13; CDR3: CAWTGNTYNEQFF; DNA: TGTGCCTGGACAGGGAACACCTACAATGAGCAGTTCTTC
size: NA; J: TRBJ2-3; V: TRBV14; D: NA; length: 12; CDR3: CASSQKGDTQYF; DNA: TGTGCCAGCAGCCAGAAAGGGGATACGCAGTATTTT
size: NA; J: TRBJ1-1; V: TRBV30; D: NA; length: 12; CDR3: CAWKSTNTEAFF; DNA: TGTGCCTGGAAGAGTACGAACACTGAAGCTTTCTTT
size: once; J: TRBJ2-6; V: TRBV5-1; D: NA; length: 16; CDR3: CASSLLGSSGANVLTF; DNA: TGCGCCAGCAGCTTGCTCGGTTCGTCTGGGGCCAACGTCCTGACTTTC
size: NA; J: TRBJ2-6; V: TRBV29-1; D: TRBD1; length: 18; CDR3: CSVVDWTGDNSGANVLTF; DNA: TGCAGCGTTGTGGATTGGACAGGGGATAACTCTGGGGCCAACGTCCTGACTTTC
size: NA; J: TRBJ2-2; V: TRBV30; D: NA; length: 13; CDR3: CAWRGANTGELFF; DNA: TGTGCCTGGAGGGGGGCAAACACCGGGGAGCTGTTTTTT
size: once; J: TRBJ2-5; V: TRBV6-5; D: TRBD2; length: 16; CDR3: CASSYFTSGTQETQYF; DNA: TGTGCCAGCAGTTACTTCACTAGCGGAACCCAAGAGACCCAGTACTTC
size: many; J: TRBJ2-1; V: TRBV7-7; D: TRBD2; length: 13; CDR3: CASRGAGDNEQFF; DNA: TGTGCTAGCAGGGGAGCGGGGGACAATGAGCAGTTCTTC
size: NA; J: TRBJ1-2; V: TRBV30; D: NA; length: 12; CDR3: CALRDFGHGYTF; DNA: TGTGCCTTGCGCGACTTCGGGCATGGCTACACCTTC
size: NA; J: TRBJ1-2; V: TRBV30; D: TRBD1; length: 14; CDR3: CAWSPVDRVVGYTF; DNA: TGTGCCTGGAGTCCGGTCGACAGGGTGGTTGGCTACACCTTC
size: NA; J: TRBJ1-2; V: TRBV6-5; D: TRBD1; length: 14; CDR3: CASSTGQGAFGYTF; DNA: TGTGCCAGCAGCACGGGACAGGGGGCGTTTGGCTACACCTTC
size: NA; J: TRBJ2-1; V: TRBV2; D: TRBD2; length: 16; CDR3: CASRAGTSGGTDEQFF; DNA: TGTGCCAGCAGGGCAGGGACTAGCGGGGGCACGGATGAGCAGTTCTTC
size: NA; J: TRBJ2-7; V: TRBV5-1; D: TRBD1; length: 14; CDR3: CASSGTDQTYEQYF; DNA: TGCGCCAGCAGCGGGACAGACCAGACCTACGAGCAGTACTTC
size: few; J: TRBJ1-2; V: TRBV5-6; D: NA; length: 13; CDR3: CASSFSAGNGYTF; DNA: TGTGCCAGCAGCTTTTCGGCAGGGAATGGCTACACCTTC
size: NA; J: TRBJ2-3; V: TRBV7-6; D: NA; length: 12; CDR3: CASGPSTDTQYF; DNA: TGTGCCAGCGGGCCTAGCACAGATACGCAGTATTTT
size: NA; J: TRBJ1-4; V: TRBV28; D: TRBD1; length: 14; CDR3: CASSPGQGYEKLFF; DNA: TGTGCCAGCAGTCCGGGACAGGGGTATGAAAAACTGTTTTTT
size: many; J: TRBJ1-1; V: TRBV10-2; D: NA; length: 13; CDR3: CASSASEGPEAFF; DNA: TGCGCCAGCAGTGCCTCCGAGGGACCCGAAGCTTTCTTT
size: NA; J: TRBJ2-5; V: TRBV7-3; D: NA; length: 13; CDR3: CASSLALGETQYF; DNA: TGTGCCAGCAGCTTAGCACTAGGGGAGACCCAGTACTTC
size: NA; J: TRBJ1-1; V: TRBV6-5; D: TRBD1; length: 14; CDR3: CASSYGQVHTEAFF; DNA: TGTGCCAGCAGTTACGGACAGGTCCACACTGAAGCTTTCTTT
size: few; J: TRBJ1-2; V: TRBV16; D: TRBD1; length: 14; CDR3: CASSPGQGEVGYTF; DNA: TGTGCCAGCAGCCCAGGACAGGGGGAAGTTGGCTACACCTTC
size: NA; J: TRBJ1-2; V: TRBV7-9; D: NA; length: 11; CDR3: CASSRGDGYTF; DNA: TGTGCCAGCAGCAGGGGTGATGGCTACACCTTC
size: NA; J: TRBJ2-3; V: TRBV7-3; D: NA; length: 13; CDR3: CASSPPKGDTQYF; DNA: TGTGCCAGCAGCCCCCCCAAGGGGGATACGCAGTATTTT
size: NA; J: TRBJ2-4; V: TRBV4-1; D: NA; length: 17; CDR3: CASSQPLLRGEKNIQYF; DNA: TGCGCCAGCAGCCAACCCCTGTTAAGGGGGGAGAAAAACATTCAGTACTTC
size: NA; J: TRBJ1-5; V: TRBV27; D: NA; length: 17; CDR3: CASSLWSSFNSNQPQHF; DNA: TGTGCCAGCAGTTTATGGAGCTCCTTCAATAGCAATCAGCCCCAGCATTTT
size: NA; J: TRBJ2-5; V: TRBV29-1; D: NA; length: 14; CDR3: CSVERVRAQETQYF; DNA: TGCAGCGTTGAGAGGGTCAGGGCACAAGAGACCCAGTACTTC
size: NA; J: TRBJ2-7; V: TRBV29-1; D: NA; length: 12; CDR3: CSVAGGPYEQYF; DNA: TGCAGCGTTGCCGGGGGGCCCTACGAGCAGTACTTC